The 18 T cell receptor beta chains reported below all come from one sample, sequenced in a study of technical replicates of blood from several donors. Generated by immunoSEQ multiplex PCR, the TCRdb table keeps only in-frame clones and is missing some. The sample consists of 25,000 to 40,000 clones, around nine tenths of them appearing once. Sequencing was carried out using PBMCs. The receptors were gathered from a human donor in good health. Some clones in this sample may be carry-over from other donors' samples.

This rearrangement joins TRBV5-4 to TRBJ1-5; maybe TRBD1 (5 bases). Germline V CDR1 and CDR2: SGHNT, YYREEE (reference sequence). Trimming removed 3 bases from V and 4 bases from J, with 14 bases in between. The CDR3 has 15 amino acids. CDR3 sequence: CASSSGVGRNQPQHF. The CDR3 DNA follows: TGTGCCAGCAGCTCGGGGGTTGGGAGGAATCAGCCCCAGCATTTT. Complete variable domain (other parts from reference TRBV5-4 and TRBJ1-5): ETGVTQSPTHLIKTRGQQVTLRCSSQSGHNTVSWYQQALGQGPQFIFQYYREEENGRGNFPPRFSGLQFPNYSSELNVNALELDDSALYLCASSSGVGRNQPQHFGDGTRLSIL.

J is TRBJ1-6 and V is TRBV12-5; D remains ambiguous. With 1 base removed from V and 8 bases from J, the gap between germline ends came to 6 bases. The V gene's germline CDR1 is LGHNT and CDR2 FRNRAP. The CDR3 runs to 13 residues. The CDR3 DNA reads as TGTGCTAGTGGTTTGGAAACACATTCACCCCTCCACTTT. Residues: CASGLETHSPLHF.

V usage is TRBV7-2 and J usage is TRBJ2-5, with TRBD1 identical over 8 bases. CDR1 is SGHTA and CDR2 is FQGNSA in the germline V gene. The V gene end was trimmed by 5 bases and the J gene end by 0 bases; junction bases not matched to a gene: 5. The CDR3 totals 15 residues. The CDR3: CASSQGARHQETQYF. DNA for the CDR3: TGTGCCAGCAGCCAGGGGGCGCGACACCAAGAGACCCAGTACTTC.

The chain carries TRBV4-2 and TRBJ2-1; TRBD2 agrees at 9 bases. The CDR3 has 16 residues. The germline CDR1 and CDR2 sequences are LGHNA and YNFKEQ. Germline trimming cut 1 base from V and 5 bases from J; bases unmatched to any gene: 6. CDR3 DNA sequence: TGTGCCAGCAGCCAAGTAGGACTAGCGTTTAACAATGAGCAGTTCTTC. Amino acids: CASSQVGLAFNNEQFF.

The V gene is TRBV7-6, the J gene TRBJ2-5; TRBD1 matches 9 bases. The V segment lost 5 bases and the J segment 1 base; nucleotides outside the gene matches: 8. Germline V lookup: CDR1 SGHVS, CDR2 FNYEAQ. CDR3 length: 16 amino acids. CDR3 sequence: CASSPRQGEIQETQYF. Here the CDR3 DNA reads TGTGCCAGCAGCCCCCGACAGGGGGAGATCCAAGAGACCCAGTACTTC.

The CDR3 here is CASSSSTGYEQYF. In DNA, the CDR3 is TGTGCCAGTAGTTCCTCGACGGGATACGAGCAGTACTTC. This chain uses TRBV19 with TRBJ2-7, with a tentative D call TRBD2 (5 bases). The CDR3 has 13 amino acids. The germline CDR1 and CDR2 sequences are LNHDA and SQIVND (reference sequence). V shed 5 bases and J shed 4 bases, with 12 bases lying between them.

The chain carries TRBV4-1 and TRBJ1-1; TRBD1 might be the D (5 bases). V was pared by 3 bases and J by 6 bases, with 17 bases between. Germline V gene lookup returns CDR1 MGHRA and CDR2 YSYEKL. CDR3 length equals 15 residues. The CDR3 loop is CASSHPAGTVAEAFF. DNA of the CDR3: TGCGCCAGCAGCCATCCCGCGGGGACGGTCGCTGAAGCTTTCTTT.

The chain couples TRBV6-5 to TRBJ2-7, with 8 nucleotides matching TRBD1. There are 15 residues in the CDR3. V dropped 0 bases and J dropped 2; count of bases not matched to a gene: 3. CDR1 and CDR2 (germline): MNHEY, SVGAGI. The CDR3 bases are TGTGCCAGCAGTTACTCAGGCAGGGGGCCCTACGAGCAGTACTTC. It is translated as CASSYSGRGPYEQYF.

The J gene is TRBJ1-5, the V gene TRBV4-3; D remains unclear. This CDR3 spans 16 amino acids. The V and J ends lost 0 bases and 9 bases respectively, with 18 bases between them. Germline V gene data show CDR1 as LGHNA and CDR2 as YSLEER. CDR3 amino acids: CASSQDRITANGPQHF. CDR3 DNA: TGCGCCAGCAGCCAAGATAGGATAACAGCCAACGGGCCCCAGCATTTT.

The rearrangement uses TRBV4-2 and TRBJ2-7, with D possibly being TRBD2 (5 bases). CDR3 length: 13 amino acids. Germline V gene data show CDR1 as LGHNA and CDR2 as YNFKEQ. The V end was cut by 1 base, the J end by 5 bases, with 9 bases between. The CDR3 DNA reads as TGTGCCAGCAGCCAAGCTAGCAGCCACGAGCAGTACTTC. Its translation: CASSQASSHEQYF.

DNA for the CDR3: TGTGCCAGCAGCTTAAGCCCCGGCGGAACGGGTCGGAACGGGGAGCTGTTTTTT. Residues: CASSLSPGGTGRNGELFF. The chain combines TRBV7-2 with TRBJ2-2; D gene unclear. The CDR3 length is 18 residues. Germline assignment: CDR1 SGHTA and CDR2 FQGNSA. The V end lost 2 bases, the J end lost 7 bases, and 23 bases lay between the germline ends.

The chain employs TRBV14 and TRBJ2-1; 7 bases map to TRBD1. Germline trimming cut 5 bases from V and 6 bases from J; bases unmatched to any gene: 7. The germline V gene encodes CDR1 SGHDN and CDR2 FVKESK. The CDR3 is 14 residues long. The CDR3: CASSFDREGNEQFF. The CDR3 DNA reads as TGTGCCAGCAGCTTTGACAGGGAAGGCAATGAGCAGTTCTTC.

The rearrangement joins TRBV6-5 to TRBJ1-2; TRBD1 agrees at 9 bases. The CDR3 contains 14 residues. Trimming took 6 bases from V and 2 from J; bases not matched to a gene: 4. Germline V CDR1 and CDR2: MNHEY, SVGAGI. The CDR3 reads CASRNRGLNYGYTF. The CDR3 nucleotides read TGTGCCAGCAGAAACAGGGGGCTCAACTATGGCTACACCTTC.

The gene calls are TRBV6-1 and TRBJ2-2; the match to TRBD1 covers 10 bases. The V gene's germline CDR1 is MNHNS and CDR2 SASEGT. V was pared by 7 bases and J by 7 bases, with 9 bases of the junction left unmatched. This CDR3 spans 15 amino acids. CDR3 protein: CASTPGQGIGGELFF. The CDR3 DNA reads TGTGCCAGCACCCCGGGACAGGGGATCGGCGGGGAGCTGTTTTTT.

This clone was seen once. The chain uses TRBV10-3 and TRBJ1-3, with 8 positions matching TRBD1. The CDR3 has 17 residues. V gave up 10 bases and J gave up 1 base; unmatched junction bases: 15. Germline lookup yields CDR1 ENHRY and CDR2 SYGVKD. The CDR3 loop is CATQRQGQSQSGNTIYF. As DNA, the CDR3 is TGTGCCACTCAAAGACAGGGGCAATCACAATCTGGAAACACCATATATTTT.

The J gene is TRBJ1-1, the V gene TRBV5-4, with TRBD1 as a possible D gene (5 bases). V lost 4 bases and J 0 bases, leaving 13 bases between the germline ends. Germline V CDR1 and CDR2: SGHNT, YYREEE (reference sequence). This CDR3 has 15 amino acids. The CDR3 protein is CASSGGGSLNTEAFF. The CDR3 coding sequence is TGTGCCAGCAGCGGGGGAGGCAGCCTGAACACTGAAGCTTTCTTT. Using reference TRBV5-4 and TRBJ1-1 for the parts outside the CDR3, the full variable domain is ETGVTQSPTHLIKTRGQQVTLRCSSQSGHNTVSWYQQALGQGPQFIFQYYREEENGRGNFPPRFSGLQFPNYSSELNVNALELDDSALYLCASSGGGSLNTEAFFGQGTRLTVV.

This chain connects TRBV5-6 to TRBJ1-1; D possibly corresponds to TRBD1 (5 bases). CDR1 is SGHDT and CDR2 is YYEEEE in the germline V gene. The CDR3 loop spans 13 amino acids. V was cut by 8 bases and J by 3 bases, with 14 bases left in between. The CDR3 spells CASSIRQYTEAFF. The CDR3 DNA reads as TGTGCCAGTAGTATCAGACAGTACACTGAAGCTTTCTTT.

The rearrangement links TRBV6-5 to TRBJ1-2, with 9 bases that match TRBD1. The CDR3 covers 16 residues. Germline CDR1 reads MNHEY; CDR2 reads SVGAGI. V shed 2 bases and J 1 base; nucleotides not matched to a gene: 5. CDR3 nucleotides: TGTGCCAGCAGTTACAGGGGACAGGGCCTTAACTATGGCTACACCTTC. As protein: CASSYRGQGLNYGYTF.